This TCR beta chain was retrieved from a study of cytomegalovirus exposure and HLA in healthy donors. This clone is a singleton in its sample. Clones were read by immunoSEQ multiplex PCR, and TCRdb kept only the in-frame ones, dropping some. The sample shows about 240,000 clones, more than 75% of them seen only once. Germline trimming cut 4 bases from V and 4 bases from J; bases unmatched to any gene: 6. Germline assignment: CDR1 SGHTA and CDR2 FQGTGA. This CDR3 is 15 amino acids long. Input material: PBMCs. The receptor comes from a woman aged 30 to 39 in good health and CMV-seropositive. The rearrangement joins TRBV7-3 to TRBJ2-3; 9 bases are a match to TRBD2. In DNA form, the CDR3 reads TGTGCCAGCAGCTGGTCGGGACTAGCAGCAGATACGCAGTATTTT. It encodes CASSWSGLAADTQYF.